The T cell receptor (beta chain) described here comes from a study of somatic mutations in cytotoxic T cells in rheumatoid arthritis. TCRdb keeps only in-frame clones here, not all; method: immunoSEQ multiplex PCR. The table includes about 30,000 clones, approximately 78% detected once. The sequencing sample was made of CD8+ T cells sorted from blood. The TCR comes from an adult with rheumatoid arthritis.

This chain's CDR3 is CASSTLAGGLMGNEQFF. CDR3 nucleotide sequence: TGTGCCAGTAGTACCCTAGCGGGGGGTCTGATGGGCAATGAGCAGTTCTTC. The J gene is TRBJ2-1, the V gene TRBV19; 11 nucleotides agree with TRBD2. The CDR3 covers 17 residues. Germline values: CDR1 LNHDA, CDR2 SQIVND (reference sequence). V trimming: 4 bases; J trimming: 6 bases; junction bases outside the gene matches: 11.